A selection of T cell receptor beta chains follows, all from one sample in a study of response to subunit inactivated influenza vaccine. TCRdb recomputed calls from the RT-PCR reads with MiXCR, one row per CDR3 protein. The sample includes 600,000 to 850,000 distinct CDR3 sequences, approximately 14% of them seen just once. Sequenced here: PBMCs from blood, sampled 14 to 15 days before vaccination. The receptors shown here come from a man in his fifties who received an inactivated influenza vaccine. CDR3s include the opening cysteine and the closing phenylalanine or tryptophan. D genes are given only for firm matches. Expanded clones are given a class, and other clones once, few, many or no size at all.

j_call | d_call | clone_size | cdr3_length | v_call | cdr3_aa | cdr3_nt
TRBJ2-1 | TRBD2 | many | 14 | TRBV25-1 | CASSASGGYNEQFF | TGTGCCAGCAGTGCTAGCGGGGGGTACAATGAGCAGTTCTTC
TRBJ2-7 | - | - | 15 | TRBV9 | CASSPRQETTYEQYF | TGTGCCAGCAGCCCCCGACAGGAGACCACCTACGAGCAGTACTTC
TRBJ2-7 | - | few | 14 | TRBV9 | CASSVGSSAYEQYF | TGTGCCAGCAGCGTAGGTAGCTCCGCCTACGAGCAGTACTTC
TRBJ2-3 | TRBD2 | few | 17 | TRBV5-1 | CASSFTETSGNTDTQYF | TGCGCCAGCAGCTTCACTGAGACTAGCGGTAACACAGATACGCAGTATTTT
TRBJ1-2 | TRBD1 | - | 13 | TRBV12-3/TRBV12-4 | CASSPSRGSGYTF | TGTGCCAGCAGCCCTAGCAGGGGGTCCGGCTACACCTTC
TRBJ1-1 | - | - | 14 | TRBV27 | CASSYRDGNTEAFF | TGTGCCAGCAGTTACCGGGACGGGAACACTGAAGCTTTCTTT
TRBJ2-2 | - | - | 11 | TRBV20-1 | CSARLAGELFF | TGCAGTGCCCGACTTGCCGGGGAGCTGTTTTTT
TRBJ2-2 | - | many | 15 | TRBV7-9 | CASSLNSRETGELFF | TGTGCCAGCAGCTTGAACTCCAGGGAAACCGGGGAGCTGTTTTTT
TRBJ2-7 | - | - | 14 | TRBV2 | CASSDYGLTYEQYF | TGTGCCAGCAGTGACTATGGCCTTACTTACGAGCAGTACTTC
TRBJ2-1 | - | many | 13 | TRBV9 | CASQIRPYNEQFF | TGTGCCAGTCAGATACGCCCCTACAATGAGCAGTTCTTC
TRBJ2-5 | TRBD1 | few | 14 | TRBV6-1 | CASNVGQGEETQYF | TGTGCCAGCAACGTGGGACAGGGGGAAGAGACCCAGTACTTC
TRBJ2-3 | - | - | 20 | TRBV11-1 | CASSLRPRRYSLTSTDTQYF | TGTGCCAGCAGCCTTAGACCTCGAAGATATTCGTTAACTAGCACAGATACGCAGTATTTT
TRBJ2-7 | - | few | 16 | TRBV28 | CATKRGSTGSSYEQYF | TGTGCCACCAAGAGGGGGTCCACAGGGAGCTCCTACGAGCAGTACTTC
TRBJ2-7 | - | - | 15 | TRBV4-2 | CASSQDPGTVYEQYF | TGTGCCAGCAGCCAAGATCCCGGGACGGTATACGAGCAGTACTTC
TRBJ1-5 | TRBD1 | many | 14 | TRBV3-1 | CASSQTGINQPQHF | TGTGCCAGCAGCCAGACAGGGATAAATCAGCCCCAGCATTTT
TRBJ2-3 | - | - | 13 | TRBV12-3/TRBV12-4 | CASQGGGTDTQYF | TGTGCCAGTCAAGGGGGAGGCACAGATACGCAGTATTTT
TRBJ2-7 | TRBD1 | - | 15 | TRBV5-4 | CASSRPGQGASEQYF | TGTGCCAGCAGCAGGCCGGGACAGGGGGCTTCCGAGCAGTACTTC